Presented here are 26 T cell receptor beta chains from one specimen sequenced in a study of cytomegalovirus exposure and HLA in healthy donors. The PCR had 60 Vbeta and 13 Jbeta primers. Profiled with immunoSEQ multiplex PCR; TCRdb holds only in-frame clones, not every one. The sample holds more than 90,000 clones, approximately 80% seen once. Sequenced input: PBMCs. The receptors derive from a woman in her late teens or twenties in good health and CMV-seropositive.

This chain uses TRBV6-6 with TRBJ1-6; TRBD1 aligns across 9 bases. This CDR3 spans 14 amino acids. Germline assignment: CDR1 MNHNY and CDR2 SVGAGI (reference sequence). The V segment lost 3 bases and the J segment 10 bases; nucleotides outside the gene matches: 4. DNA of the CDR3: TGTGCCAGCAGTTATAGACAGGGGGACTCACCCCTCCACTTT. Protein sequence: CASSYRQGDSPLHF.

J is TRBJ2-2 and V is TRBV7-8, with 8 bases identical to TRBD2. V lost 2 bases to trimming and J lost 4 bases; unmatched junction nucleotides: 3. Germline lookup yields CDR1 SGHVS and CDR2 FQNEAQ. The CDR3 runs 15 residues. The chain's CDR3 is CASSLYSGTTGELFF. The CDR3 nucleotides read TGTGCCAGCAGCTTATATAGCGGGACCACCGGGGAGCTGTTTTTT.

This chain joins TRBV4-2 and TRBJ2-7; 10 positions match TRBD2. Germline CDR1 LGHNA, CDR2 YNFKEQ. The CDR3 sequence is 16 residues long. Trimming took 3 bases from V and 5 from J; bases not matched to a gene: 10. The CDR3, as DNA: TGTGCCAGCAGCCAGGGACCGGGACTAGCGTCCCACGAGCAGTACTTC. It codes for CASSQGPGLASHEQYF.

This clone occurred a few times. The genes are TRBV18 and TRBJ2-1; D might be TRBD2 (5 bases). Germline loops: CDR1 KGHSH, CDR2 LQKENI. The CDR3 loop spans 16 amino acids. V was trimmed by 0 bases and J by 4 bases, leaving 13 bases between them. CDR3 bases: TGTGCCAGCTCACCACCGCTAGCCGGATCTTACAATGAGCAGTTCTTC. Translating it yields CASSPPLAGSYNEQFF.

This clone was detected only a few times. V gene TRBV5-1 combines with J gene TRBJ2-2, with D maybe TRBD1 (5 bases). There are 14 residues in the CDR3. Germline CDR1 is SGHRS and CDR2 is YFSETQ. Trimming took 2 bases from V and 5 from J, leaving 10 bases between them. This chain's CDR3 is CASSLQTVTGELFF. The CDR3 DNA is TGCGCCAGCAGCTTACAGACAGTTACCGGGGAGCTGTTTTTT.

The J gene is TRBJ1-1, the V gene TRBV27; 10 bases are a match to TRBD1. The length of the CDR3 is 14 residues. Germline V CDR1 and CDR2: MNHEY, SMNVEV (reference sequence). The junction had 5 bases not matched to a gene; V was cut back by 5 bases and J by 5 bases. The DNA for the CDR3 is TGTGCCAGCAGTCCCCTGGACAGGGGGACTGAAGCTTTCTTT. This translates into CASSPLDRGTEAFF.

About this clone itself: Since no conserved phenylalanine or tryptophan closes the CDR3, a read error is the likely cause. This chain connects TRBV6-5 to TRBJ1-2; TRBD1 matches at 7 bases. The V gene end was trimmed by 2 bases and the J gene end by 6 bases; junction bases not matched to a gene: 3. Per the germline V gene, CDR1 is MNHEY and CDR2 is SVGAGI. There are 13 residues in the CDR3. The DNA for the CDR3 is TGTGCCAGCAGTTACGGGACAGTTAATGGCTACACCTCC. Translating gives CASSYGTVNGYTS.

This rearrangement joins TRBV5-1 to TRBJ2-4; weak D call: TRBD1 (6 bases). The CDR3 spans 14 residues. V was shortened by 4 bases and J by 8 bases, with 16 bases between the two germline ends. CDR1 and CDR2 from the germline V gene are SGHRS and YFSETQ. The CDR3 is CASSLRTEEDIQYF. CDR3 DNA: TGCGCCAGCAGCCTACGGACAGAGGAGGACATTCAGTACTTC.

The chain carries TRBV7-9 and TRBJ2-3; 10 nucleotides agree with TRBD2. This CDR3 region has 16 residues. V gave up 5 bases and J gave up 0 bases; unmatched junction bases: 5. The germline V gene encodes CDR1 SEHNR and CDR2 FQNEAQ (reference sequence). CDR3 sequence reads: CASSPPAGGSTDTQYF. CDR3 sequence (DNA): TGTGCCAGCAGCCCCCCAGCGGGAGGGAGCACAGATACGCAGTATTTT.

Concerning this clone itself: The junction departs from the called germline gene at one end, perhaps through a read error. The chain employs TRBV30 and TRBJ2-4; 12 nucleotides align to TRBD2. CDR1 and CDR2 (germline): GTSNPN, SVGIG (reference sequence). CDR3 length equals 13 residues. The CDR3 spells CAWSQTSGRPGVF. As DNA, the CDR3 is TGTGCCTGGAGCCAAACTAGCGGGAGGCCCGGGGTCTTC.

The CDR3 DNA is TGCGCCAGCAGCTTGGGTACATACAATGAGCAGTTCTTC. It translates to CASSLGTYNEQFF. The chain uses TRBV5-1 and TRBJ2-1; unclear D gene. This CDR3 spans 13 amino acids. V lost 0 bases to trimming and J lost 4 bases, with 5 bases between them. Germline lookup yields CDR1 SGHRS and CDR2 YFSETQ.

The rearrangement joins TRBV11-2 to TRBJ2-3; perhaps TRBD2 as D (6 bases). Trimming removed 5 bases from V and 5 bases from J, with 14 bases in between. The CDR3 has 14 amino acids. Germline CDR1 and CDR2: SGHAT and FQNNGV. The CDR3 is CASSALAREDTQYF. For the CDR3, the DNA is TGTGCCAGCAGCGCACTAGCTAGGGAAGATACGCAGTATTTT.

V usage is TRBV19 and J usage is TRBJ1-3, with a weak D call TRBD1 (5 bases). Trimming cost V 6 bases and J 0 bases, with 18 bases left between them. The CDR3 runs 17 residues. From germline, CDR1 is LNHDA and CDR2 SQIVND (reference sequence). In DNA, the CDR3 is TGTGCCAGTAGCAAGGGCGGGACGGCTAACTCTGGAAACACCATATATTTT. This sequence encodes CASSKGGTANSGNTIYF.

The CDR3 is CASSFATGTSDQYF. CDR3 nucleotide sequence: TGCGCCAGCAGCTTTGCCACCGGGACTAGCGACCAGTACTTC. This chain joins TRBV5-1 and TRBJ2-5, with 10 bases aligning to TRBD2. Germline loops: CDR1 SGHRS, CDR2 YFSETQ. Trimming cost V 2 bases and J 10 bases; bases outside gene matches: 8. This CDR3 contains 14 residues.

This clone was seen more than once but under ten times. The chain employs TRBV7-2 and TRBJ1-5; D remains ambiguous. The CDR3 has 16 amino acids. Per germline, CDR1 SGHTA and CDR2 FQGNSA. V lost 4 bases and J lost 3, with 16 bases in between. CDR3 loop: CASSSPPGLNNQPQHF. Written as DNA, the CDR3 is TGTGCCAGCAGCTCTCCCCCAGGACTGAACAATCAGCCCCAGCATTTT.

The chain links TRBV7-3 to TRBJ2-7, with 10 positions matching TRBD2. The CDR3 totals 17 residues. Germline-derived CDR1 and CDR2 are SGHTA and FQGTGA. The V gene end was trimmed by 1 base and the J gene end by 5 bases; junction bases not matched to a gene: 11. The CDR3 DNA sequence: TGTGCCAGCAGCTTAAATCAGCCCAGCGGGAGGGTCCACGAGCAGTACTTC. Translated: CASSLNQPSGRVHEQYF.

The chain couples TRBV15 to TRBJ1-1, with 7 positions matching TRBD1. This CDR3 spans 13 amino acids. Germline V gene lookup returns CDR1 LNHNV and CDR2 YYDKDF (reference sequence). V dropped 1 base and J dropped 9; count of bases not matched to a gene: 5. Here the CDR3 reads CATSRVRDSQAFF. Here the CDR3 DNA reads TGTGCCACCAGCAGAGTCCGGGACAGCCAAGCTTTCTTT.

The gene calls are TRBV6-1 and TRBJ1-5, with 10 bases identical to TRBD1. The V segment lost 5 bases and the J segment 5 bases; nucleotides outside the gene matches: 3. CDR3 length equals 14 residues. Germline V lookup: CDR1 MNHNS, CDR2 SASEGT. DNA for the CDR3: TGTGCCAGCAGTTTAGACAGGGGGCATCAGCCCCAGCATTTT. Protein: CASSLDRGHQPQHF.

This clone was recorded a few times. The gene calls are TRBV7-3 and TRBJ2-5; 8 bases are shared with TRBD1. Unmatched junction bases numbered 3, after V lost 5 bases and J lost 4 bases. Per the germline V gene, CDR1 is SGHTA and CDR2 is FQGTGA. The CDR3 contains 13 residues. The CDR3 bases are TGTGCCAGCAGCGTCGGGACAGGAGAGACCCAGTACTTC. This translates into CASSVGTGETQYF.

The chain combines TRBV4-1 with TRBJ2-1, with a tentative D call TRBD1 (6 bases). Germline CDR1 reads MGHRA; CDR2 reads YSYEKL. V lost 6 bases to trimming and J lost 6 bases, with 12 bases between them. The CDR3 contains 13 residues. The CDR3 protein is CASRSTGPNEQFF. As DNA, the CDR3 is TGCGCCAGCAGATCGACAGGCCCCAATGAGCAGTTCTTC.

The chain uses TRBV30 and TRBJ2-5; 8 nucleotides line up with TRBD2. The V gene end was trimmed by 4 bases and the J gene end by 4 bases; junction bases not matched to a gene: 2. The CDR3 is 12 residues long. CDR1 is GTSNPN and CDR2 is SVGIG in the germline V gene (reference sequence). The CDR3 coding sequence is TGTGCCTGGACGGCGGGAGGAGAGACCCAGTACTTC. It codes for CAWTAGGETQYF.

The chain combines TRBV9 with TRBJ1-1; D possibly corresponds to TRBD1 (5 bases). From germline, CDR1 is SGDLS and CDR2 YYNGEE. This CDR3 contains 14 residues. V lost 5 bases, J lost 7 bases, and 18 bases lay in between. The CDR3 sequence is CASSEGAPNLEAFF. The CDR3 DNA sequence: TGTGCCAGCAGTGAAGGGGCGCCCAACCTTGAAGCTTTCTTT.

J is TRBJ2-7 and V is TRBV28; D uncertain. V lost 2 bases, J lost 1 base, and 15 bases lay in between. CDR1 and CDR2 from the germline V gene are MDHEN and SYDVKM. CDR3 length: 16 amino acids. CDR3 in DNA: TGTGCCAGCAGTTTAATAGGAATAGCTGAATCCTACGAGCAGTACTTC. This gives the protein CASSLIGIAESYEQYF.

The chain joins TRBV19 to TRBJ2-1, with D tentatively TRBD2 (6 bases). The CDR3 covers 13 residues. With 5 bases removed from V and 7 bases from J, the gap between germline ends came to 12 bases. Germline assignment: CDR1 LNHDA and CDR2 SQIVND (reference sequence). The DNA for the CDR3 is TGTGCCAGTAGTCCGGGAGTGGTTAATGAGCAGTTCTTC. This codes for CASSPGVVNEQFF. Variable domain in full (rest from reference TRBV19 and TRBJ2-1): DGGITQSPKYLFRKEGQNVTLSCEQNLNHDAMYWYRQDPGQGLRLIYYSQIVNDFQKGDIAEGYSVSREKKESFPLTVTSAQKNPTAFYLCASSPGVVNEQFFGPGTRLTVL.

This clone was observed a handful of times. The V and J genes are TRBV28 and TRBJ1-4, with D maybe TRBD1 (6 bases). The germline CDR1 and CDR2 sequences are MDHEN and SYDVKM. Deletions cut 3 bases from V and 3 bases from J, with 8 bases between. The CDR3 totals 14 residues. The CDR3 is CASSFRGPNEKLFF. The CDR3 nucleotides read TGTGCCAGCAGTTTCAGGGGTCCTAATGAAAAACTGTTTTTT.

The chain joins TRBV6-6 to TRBJ1-5, with D unresolved. The germline V gene has CDR1 MNHNY and CDR2 SVGAGI (reference sequence). V was trimmed by 7 bases and J by 0 bases, leaving 10 bases between them. The CDR3 length is 14 residues. CDR3 loop: CASTPKNSNQPQHF. The DNA for the CDR3 is TGTGCCAGCACCCCTAAGAATAGCAATCAGCCCCAGCATTTT.